One and the same sample provided the 18 T cell receptor beta chains below, sequenced in a study of T cells after somatic rescue of genetic block. Produced via immunoSEQ multiplex PCR; TCRdb's table is partial and in-frame only. The sample has about 15,000 clones, less than 85% seen once; the top ten hold about 30%. Sequenced material: peripheral blood mononuclear cells (PBMCs). The receptor set was obtained from a man between 18 and 29 years old.

The V and J genes are TRBV10-1 and TRBJ2-6; D gene ambiguous. The length of the CDR3 is 15 residues. Germline-derived CDR1 and CDR2 are WNHNN and SYGVQD (reference sequence). Deletions cut 0 bases from V and 2 bases from J, with 5 bases between. Written as DNA, the CDR3 is TGCGCCAGCAGTGAGTCAGGGCCTGGGGCCAACGTCCTGACTTTC. The encoded protein is CASSESGPGANVLTF.

The genes are TRBV10-2 and TRBJ1-2; possibly TRBD1 for D (5 bases). Germline CDR1 is WSHSY and CDR2 is SAAADI. The CDR3 contains 15 residues. Trimming pared 4 bases from V and 4 bases from J, leaving 16 bases between. In nucleotides, the CDR3 is TGCGCCAGCAGTGGCCAACTCGGGACGGGCTATGGCTACACCTTC. Amino acids: CASSGQLGTGYGYTF.

This clone has only a few counts. This chain links TRBV29-1 with TRBJ2-5; 13 bases match TRBD2. Looked up from germline, CDR1 is SQVTM and CDR2 is ANQGSEA. The CDR3 spans 14 residues. V gave up 5 bases and J gave up 3 bases; unmatched junction bases: 3. Here the CDR3 reads CSVRGLAGKETQYF. The CDR3 region has the DNA TGCAGCGTTAGGGGACTAGCGGGAAAAGAGACCCAGTACTTC.

This chain links TRBV11-2 with TRBJ1-4; a weak D match, TRBD1 (5 bases). This CDR3 contains 14 residues. CDR1 and CDR2 (germline): SGHAT, FQNNGV. V was clipped by 5 bases and J by 10 bases, with 17 bases between them. The CDR3 is CASSTGRTFGKLFF. The CDR3 DNA reads as TGTGCCAGCAGCACCGGGAGGACATTCGGAAAACTGTTTTTT.

V usage is TRBV19 and J usage is TRBJ1-2; D unresolved. Trimming removed 7 bases at V and 0 bases at J, with 15 bases between. The CDR3 spans 15 residues. CDR1 is LNHDA and CDR2 is SQIVND in the germline V gene (reference sequence). DNA for the CDR3: TGTGCCAGTACCCCCCCGGGAGGGACTAACTATGGCTACACCTTC. Its protein product is CASTPPGGTNYGYTF.

This chain uses TRBV18 with TRBJ2-1, with 7 bases matching TRBD2. This CDR3 is built from 15 residues. CDR1 and CDR2 from the germline V gene are KGHSH and LQKENI. After removal of 4 bases from V and 6 bases from J, the junction contained 9 bases not matched to a gene. This CDR3 reads CASSQYSGSFNEQFF. The CDR3 DNA reads TGTGCCAGCTCACAATATAGCGGGTCTTTCAATGAGCAGTTCTTC.

This clone is a singleton in its sample. The CDR3 is CASSWTGPGANVLTF. CDR3 bases: TGCGCCAGCAGCTGGACAGGGCCCGGGGCCAACGTCCTGACTTTC. The V gene is TRBV5-1, the J gene TRBJ2-6; 8 nucleotides align to TRBD1. The J segment lost 4 bases and the V segment lost 3 bases, leaving 3 bases of the junction unmatched. The CDR3 consists of 15 residues. In germline, CDR1 is SGHRS, CDR2 YFSETQ.

This clone was seen once. The chain combines TRBV5-1 with TRBJ2-1; D unclear. The CDR3 is 14 residues long. V gave up 1 base and J gave up 4 bases, with 9 bases separating them. Germline values: CDR1 SGHRS, CDR2 YFSETQ. CDR3 amino acids: CASSLRHQYNEQFF. The CDR3 bases are TGCGCCAGCAGCTTGCGGCACCAGTACAATGAGCAGTTCTTC.

The chain couples TRBV28 to TRBJ2-2; 7 bases fit TRBD1. The CDR3 spans 15 residues. CDR1 is MDHEN and CDR2 is SYDVKM in the germline V gene. Trimming at V came to 3 bases and at J to 3 bases, leaving 4 bases not matched to a gene. The CDR3 region has the DNA TGTGCCAGCAGTTTCACAGGGACAGACACCGGGGAGCTGTTTTTT. Translating gives CASSFTGTDTGELFF.

This clone has just a few counts. This chain joins TRBV28 and TRBJ1-1, with a possible D match to TRBD1 (5 bases). The CDR3 totals 16 residues. Trimming cost V 6 bases and J 0 bases, with 17 bases left between them. The germline CDR1 and CDR2 sequences are MDHEN and SYDVKM. The CDR3 loop reads CASSPVGEVMNTEAFF. As DNA, the CDR3 is TGTGCCAGCAGCCCGGTAGGGGAGGTAATGAACACTGAAGCTTTCTTT.

The chain recombines TRBV6-1 with TRBJ2-4, with D possibly TRBD1 on 5 matching bases. The CDR3 length is 11 residues. The V end was cut by 10 bases, the J end by 8 bases, with 12 bases between. Per germline, CDR1 MNHNS and CDR2 SASEGT. CDR3 sequence reads: CAISDKDIQYF. CDR3 DNA sequence: TGTGCCATTTCGGACAAGGACATTCAGTACTTC.

The CDR3 is CASSLVRSSYEQYF. The CDR3 region has the DNA TGTGCCAGCAGTTTAGTCAGGAGCTCCTACGAGCAGTACTTC. The chain joins TRBV28 to TRBJ2-7, with D uncertain. CDR3 size: 14 residues. Trimming took off 2 bases at V and 0 bases at J, with 8 bases between the two ends. Germline CDR1 reads MDHEN; CDR2 reads SYDVKM.

The chain links TRBV10-3 to TRBJ2-2; maybe TRBD2 (5 bases). The V gene's germline CDR1 is ENHRY and CDR2 SYGVKD. CDR3 length: 13 residues. The germline V and J ends were trimmed by 4 bases and 6 bases, with 9 bases remaining between them. The DNA of the CDR3 is TGTGCCATCAGTGCCGGACTCGCCGGGGAGCTGTTTTTT. It encodes CAISAGLAGELFF.

The chain employs TRBV6-6 and TRBJ2-7; 8 nucleotides align to TRBD2. J lost 5 bases, V lost 10 bases, and 10 bases had no gene match. Germline values: CDR1 MNHNY, CDR2 SVGAGI (reference sequence). The CDR3 has 13 residues. The CDR3 DNA reads as TGTGCCACCTTCGTCGGGGGGGGTCACGAGCAGTACTTC. Amino acid sequence: CATFVGGGHEQYF.

This chain uses TRBV7-3 with TRBJ2-3; no clear D gene. The CDR3 sequence is 16 residues long. Trimming shortened V by 1 base and J by 2 bases, and 13 bases separated the two germline ends. Germline-derived CDR1 and CDR2 are SGHTA and FQGTGA. The CDR3: CASSLMGVTSTDTQYF. For the CDR3, the DNA is TGTGCCAGCAGCTTAATGGGCGTCACTTCCACAGATACGCAGTATTTT.

The CDR3 here is CASSSRTSRNTGELFF. The DNA for the CDR3 is TGTGCCAGCAGCTCCCGGACTAGCCGGAACACCGGGGAGCTGTTTTTT. V usage is TRBV5-4 and J usage is TRBJ2-2, with 8 bases aligning to TRBD2. Per germline, CDR1 SGHNT and CDR2 YYREEE (reference sequence). This CDR3 spans 16 amino acids. Germline trimming cut 3 bases from V and 1 base from J; bases unmatched to any gene: 5.

The CDR3 loop is CASWDREGQETQYF. Written as DNA, the CDR3 is TGCGCCAGCTGGGACAGGGAGGGTCAAGAGACCCAGTACTTC. The rearrangement joins TRBV10-2 to TRBJ2-5, with TRBD1 matching 9 bases. Germline CDR1 reads WSHSY; CDR2 reads SAAADI. V trimming: 8 bases; J trimming: 2 bases; junction bases outside the gene matches: 6. CDR3 size: 14 residues.

V usage is TRBV11-1 and J usage is TRBJ1-2, with unresolved D. In germline, CDR1 is SGHAT, CDR2 FQDESV (reference sequence). V was trimmed by 1 base and J by 8 bases, leaving 8 bases between them. The CDR3 sequence is 12 residues long. CDR3 DNA sequence: TGTGCCAGCAGCTTAGGCGTGGGAGGCTACACCTTC. It specifies CASSLGVGGYTF.